This entry describes one TCR beta chain. The antigen remains unidentified. The authors ran the immunoSEQ assay, v3.0, at survey level. Sequencing aimed at about 40,000-55,000 T-cell genomes per sample. Some clones are missing from TCRdb's copy, which holds only in-frame ones; the method was immunoSEQ multiplex PCR. The table has roughly 9,100 clones, around 75% seen once. These data come from a study of long-term antiretroviral therapy in people with HIV. Study results and caveats: Clones that had undergone expansion before ART prevailed in the repertoire throughout all time points. The study found that diversity rose after ART but stayed below transplant donor controls. Unavailable data included ART adherence, viral resistance and therapy changes (switches in treatment).

This CDR3 has 15 amino acids. Germline V CDR1 and CDR2: LNHDA, SQIVND (reference sequence). V gave up 3 bases and J gave up 4 bases; unmatched junction bases: 4. The rearrangement uses TRBV19 and TRBJ1-1; 11 bases fit TRBD1. The input for sequencing was unsorted PBMCs, taken 1.8 years before starting antiretroviral therapy. This sequence originates from a man aged 40-50 years with HIV. DNA for the CDR3: TGTGCCAGTAGTATCTCGGGGACAGGGGGCACTGAAGCTTTCTTT. Encoded protein: CASSISGTGGTEAFF.